Listed here are 26 T cell receptor beta chains from one sample, sequenced in a study of CD8 T cells in ankylosing spondylitis. MiXCR, run by TCRdb on the 5' RACE reads, gives a single entry per CDR3 protein. The table lists roughly 35,000 distinct CDR3 sequences, roughly 13% of them singletons. The sample comprised synovial fluid, either unsorted or a sorted T cell fraction (not recorded which). The receptors originated from a male donor with ankylosing spondylitis.

This clonotype was observed a few times. This CDR3 reads CASSQDSGYYEQYF. CDR3 sequence (DNA): TGTGCCAGCAGCCAAGACAGTGGGTACTACGAGCAGTACTTC. The chain combines TRBV4-2 with TRBJ2-7; no clear D. CDR3 length: 14 amino acids. The germline CDR1 and CDR2 sequences are LGHNA and YNFKEQ. Trimming shortened V by 0 bases and J by 3 bases, and 9 bases separated the two germline ends.

The chain joins TRBV9 to TRBJ2-7, with D possibly being TRBD1 (5 bases). V lost 2 bases and J lost 4, with 19 bases in between. This CDR3 has 16 residues. Per germline, CDR1 SGDLS and CDR2 YYNGEE. The CDR3 loop reads CASSVELTVDSYEQYF. The CDR3 DNA reads TGTGCCAGCAGCGTCGAGTTGACAGTGGATAGTTACGAGCAGTACTTC.

This chain connects TRBV12-5 to TRBJ2-5; D perhaps matches TRBD2 (6 bases). Trimming stripped 5 bases from V and 3 bases from J, with 10 bases between. This CDR3 is 13 amino acids long. The germline CDR1 and CDR2 sequences are LGHNT and FRNRAP. As DNA, the CDR3 is TGTGCTAGTGGTCCCGGGACTGAAGAGACCCAGTACTTC. Amino acid sequence: CASGPGTEETQYF.

The table lists this clonotype with a few counts. The chain is built from TRBV9 and TRBJ2-7; D could derive from TRBD1 or TRBD2 (6 bases each). The CDR3 spans 14 residues. V lost 5 bases, J lost 2 bases, and 14 bases lay in between. Germline V lookup: CDR1 SGDLS, CDR2 YYNGEE. CDR3 sequence reads: CASREGDGPYEQYF. Here the CDR3 DNA reads TGTGCCAGCAGGGAGGGGGACGGACCCTACGAGCAGTACTTC.

The chain is built from TRBV4-3 and TRBJ2-7; the match to TRBD2 covers 7 bases. CDR1 and CDR2 (germline): LGHNA, YSLEER. Germline trimming cut 1 base from V and 0 bases from J; bases unmatched to any gene: 12. This CDR3 region has 18 residues. CDR3 region: CASSQGWRATSSSYEQYF. The CDR3 nucleotides are TGCGCCAGCAGCCAAGGGTGGAGGGCGACTAGCAGCTCCTACGAGCAGTACTTC.

V usage is TRBV5-1 and J usage is TRBJ1-2; no clear D gene. The CDR3 spans 13 residues. V was clipped by 2 bases and J by 2 bases, with 7 bases between them. Germline assignment: CDR1 SGHRS and CDR2 YFSETQ. As DNA, the CDR3 is TGCGCCAGCAGCTTAACAGAAAACTATGGCTACACCTTC. Translated: CASSLTENYGYTF.

There are many counts of this clonotype. The chain couples TRBV6-1 to TRBJ2-3, with 10 nucleotides matching TRBD1. V lost 6 bases, J lost 2 bases, and 2 bases stayed unmatched. CDR3 length equals 14 residues. CDR1 and CDR2 from the germline V gene are MNHNS and SASEGT. The CDR3 spells CASSGTGDTDTQYF. DNA of the CDR3: TGTGCCAGCAGCGGGACAGGGGACACAGATACGCAGTATTTT.

This clonotype was picked up many times. The rearrangement links TRBV28 to TRBJ2-2, with 7 bases lining up with TRBD1. Germline V gene data show CDR1 as MDHEN and CDR2 as SYDVKM. J was trimmed by 7 bases and V by 6 bases; bases with no gene match: 8. The CDR3 has 14 amino acids. CDR3 DNA: TGTGCCAGCAGCCCGACAGGGATTGGCGGGGAGCTGTTTTTT. As protein: CASSPTGIGGELFF.

The chain links TRBV20-1 to TRBJ1-5; D is possibly TRBD1 (5 bases). Trimming stripped 4 bases from V and 1 base from J, with 14 bases between. This CDR3 has 15 residues. Per germline, CDR1 DFQATT and CDR2 SNEGSKA (reference sequence). This chain's CDR3 is CSAKPGPGSNQPQHF. The CDR3 nucleotides read TGCAGTGCTAAACCGGGTCCAGGGAGCAATCAGCCCCAGCATTTT.

The rearrangement links TRBV25-1 to TRBJ2-4; TRBD1 agrees at 7 bases. The CDR3 totals 15 residues. Germline V lookup: CDR1 MGHDK, CDR2 SYGVNS. V gave up 0 bases and J gave up 8 bases; unmatched junction bases: 7. The CDR3 spells CASSEYGQGDDIQYF. CDR3 sequence (DNA): TGTGCCAGCAGTGAATATGGGCAGGGGGATGACATTCAGTACTTC.

The sample holds many counts of this clonotype. The chain is built from TRBV27 and TRBJ1-3; D perhaps matches TRBD1 (5 bases). Germline V lookup: CDR1 MNHEY, CDR2 SMNVEV (reference sequence). There are 17 residues in the CDR3. Trimming pared 1 base from V and 0 bases from J, leaving 13 bases between. CDR3 residues: CASSLYSGPVSGNTIYF. The CDR3, as DNA: TGTGCCAGCAGTTTATATTCAGGGCCCGTCTCTGGAAACACCATATATTTT.

V is TRBV12-3 or TRBV12-4 and J is TRBJ1-5, with 9 positions matching TRBD1. With V trimmed by 6 bases and J by 5 bases, 5 bases remained unmatched. This CDR3 spans 14 amino acids. The CDR3: CASSGTGRHQPQHF. The DNA for the CDR3 is TGTGCCAGCAGCGGGACAGGGAGGCATCAGCCCCAGCATTTT.

This clonotype was seen at least ten times. The chain has TRBV24-1 and TRBJ2-1, with D unclear. V was clipped by 4 bases and J by 6 bases, with 12 bases between them. From germline, CDR1 is KGHDR and CDR2 SFDVKD. The CDR3 has 14 amino acids. The DNA of the CDR3 is TGTGCCACCAGTGAAGGGATCAGTAGCAATGAGCAGTTCTTC. Its translation is CATSEGISSNEQFF.

This clonotype showed up many times. The chain is built from TRBV5-8 and TRBJ1-5; D gene uncertain. Germline CDR1 SGHTS, CDR2 YDEGEE. The CDR3 consists of 15 residues. Trimming cost V 4 bases and J 1 base, with 12 bases left between them. The CDR3: CASSMTSRSNQPQHF. CDR3 DNA: TGTGCCAGCAGCATGACATCGAGGAGCAATCAGCCCCAGCATTTT.

This clonotype was seen only a few times. This chain connects TRBV28 to TRBJ2-1, with D tentatively TRBD2 (7 bases). In germline, CDR1 is MDHEN, CDR2 SYDVKM. This CDR3 comprises 16 residues. V lost 5 bases, J lost 3 bases, and 17 bases lay in between. The CDR3 bases are TGTGCCAGCAGTCCCCTCGGGGGGCCAGACTACAATGAGCAGTTCTTC. Translating it yields CASSPLGGPDYNEQFF.

This clonotype has only a few counts. The chain carries TRBV24-1 and TRBJ1-1; D not certain. This CDR3 is built from 14 residues. Per the germline V gene, CDR1 is KGHDR and CDR2 is SFDVKD. Trimming cost V 6 bases and J 1 base, with 11 bases left between them. This chain's CDR3 is CATSSPVGNTEAFF. The CDR3 nucleotides are TGTGCCACCAGTAGCCCGGTCGGGAACACTGAAGCTTTCTTT.

The chain has TRBV29-1 and TRBJ2-1; 10 bases agree with TRBD1. Germline V gives CDR1 SQVTM, CDR2 ANQGSEA. Unmatched junction bases numbered 14, after V lost 6 bases and J lost 0 bases. CDR3 length: 18 residues. The CDR3 loop is CSVPWGQGPPSSYNEQFF. CDR3 nucleotides: TGCAGCGTCCCTTGGGGACAGGGGCCCCCGAGCTCCTACAATGAGCAGTTCTTC.

A few counts support this clonotype. The chain carries TRBV7-9 and TRBJ2-7; tentative D call: TRBD1 (7 bases). V lost 5 bases, J lost 4 bases, and 21 bases lay in between. Looked up from germline, CDR1 is SEHNR and CDR2 is FQNEAQ (reference sequence). This CDR3 is 16 amino acids long. CDR3 bases: TGTGCCAGCAGCCGAATTACAGGGGACTCGCCTTACGAGCAGTACTTC. Its translation: CASSRITGDSPYEQYF.

This clonotype was seen repeatedly, ten times or more. The chain carries TRBV7-2 and TRBJ2-3; D tentatively reads TRBD1 or TRBD2 (5 bases each). The V end lost 8 bases, the J end lost 4 bases, and 25 bases lay between the germline ends. In germline, CDR1 is SGHTA, CDR2 FQGNSA. The CDR3 covers 17 residues. The CDR3 coding sequence is TGTGCCAGCTCTTATCAGAGGGACCTGTTCAGGCCAGATACGCAGTATTTT. Its translation is CASSYQRDLFRPDTQYF.

This clonotype was seen a few times. The chain is built from TRBV6-1 and TRBJ1-5; 8 positions match TRBD1. Germline V gives CDR1 MNHNS, CDR2 SASEGT. CDR3 length equals 15 residues. V lost 5 bases and J lost 2; bases outside the gene matches: 5. Written as DNA, the CDR3 is TGTGCCAGCAGTACAGGGGGAAGTGGCAATCAGCCCCAGCATTTT. It codes for CASSTGGSGNQPQHF.

The rearrangement links TRBV7-6 to TRBJ2-2, with a possible D match to TRBD1 (6 bases). Germline assignment: CDR1 SGHVS and CDR2 FNYEAQ. Trimming stripped 3 bases from V and 4 bases from J, with 12 bases between. The CDR3 runs to 15 residues. The CDR3 nucleotides are TGTGCCAGCAGCTTTACAGGGTATCGCACCGGGGAGCTGTTTTTT. This codes for CASSFTGYRTGELFF.

The chain couples TRBV20-1 to TRBJ2-7, with TRBD2 identical over 9 bases. Germline V gene lookup returns CDR1 DFQATT and CDR2 SNEGSKA (reference sequence). V gave up 6 bases and J gave up 5 bases; unmatched junction bases: 8. This CDR3 has 13 residues. The CDR3: CSALGLANNEQYF. The DNA of the CDR3 is TGCAGTGCGTTGGGACTAGCTAACAACGAGCAGTACTTC.

The chain links TRBV5-6 to TRBJ1-1, with D possibly matching TRBD1 (5 bases). V lost 4 bases and J 0 bases, leaving 10 bases between the germline ends. The CDR3 has 14 residues. Germline values: CDR1 SGHDT, CDR2 YYEEEE. As DNA, the CDR3 is TGTGCCAGCAGCGGGGGAGGCTTGAACACTGAAGCTTTCTTT. Protein sequence: CASSGGGLNTEAFF.

The chain is built from TRBV7-2 and TRBJ2-1; perhaps TRBD1 as D (6 bases). CDR3 length: 14 residues. Trimming cost V 1 base and J 7 bases, with 11 bases left between them. Per the germline V gene, CDR1 is SGHTA and CDR2 is FQGNSA. CDR3 bases: TGTGCCAGCAGCTTAGTGGGGGCTGGGAATGAGCAGTTCTTC. Translating it yields CASSLVGAGNEQFF.

The V gene is TRBV7-9, the J gene TRBJ1-2; the D is unclear. The CDR3 covers 13 residues. Germline V gene sequence: CDR1 SEHNR, CDR2 FQNEAQ (reference sequence). V lost 5 bases and J 7 bases, leaving 14 bases between the germline ends. The CDR3 coding sequence is TGTGCCAGCAGCCCTGGGGATCATCCTGGCTACACCTTC. This encodes CASSPGDHPGYTF.

This clonotype has ten or more counts. The chain employs TRBV10-3 and TRBJ2-7; D is ambiguous. Germline V lookup: CDR1 ENHRY, CDR2 SYGVKD. Trimming removed 10 bases from V and 1 base from J, with 14 bases in between. This CDR3 is 13 amino acids long. The CDR3 loop is CATSLDGSYEQYF. CDR3 coding DNA: TGTGCCACCAGCCTTGACGGTTCCTACGAGCAGTACTTC.